This entry lists 5 T cell receptor beta chains sequenced from one sample in a study of blood T cell repertoires in COVID-19. Sequenced by immunoSEQ multiplex PCR; TCRdb stores in-frame clones only, minus some. The sample includes tens of thousands of clones, roughly 77% of them seen just once. The sample comprised peripheral blood. All receptors derive from a man aged 50 to 60 with active or convalescent COVID-19.

The CDR3 protein is CAWGTGVDTQYF. The CDR3 bases are TGTGCCTGGGGGACAGGGGTTGATACGCAGTATTTT. This sequence joins TRBV30 and TRBJ2-3, with 10 nucleotides matching TRBD1. This CDR3 region has 12 residues. J lost 6 bases, V lost 5 bases, and 2 bases had no gene match. Germline-derived CDR1 and CDR2 are GTSNPN and SVGIG (reference sequence). Filled out from reference TRBV30 and TRBJ2-3, the complete variable domain reads SQTIHQWPATLVQPVGSPLSLECTVEGTSNPNLYWYRQAAGRGLQLLFYSVGIGQISSEVPQNLSASRPQDRQFILSSKKLLLSDSGFYLCAWGTGVDTQYFGPGTRLTVL.

This chain links TRBV7-2 with TRBJ2-7; a possible D gene is TRBD2 (5 bases). The germline CDR1 and CDR2 sequences are SGHTA and FQGNSA. The CDR3 sequence is 12 residues long. V shed 5 bases and J shed 7 bases, with 12 bases lying between them. Here the CDR3 reads CASSLNEGEQYF. CDR3 coding DNA: TGTGCCAGCAGCCTAAACGAGGGAGAGCAGTACTTC.

The V and J genes are TRBV6-7 and TRBJ2-3, with D unresolved. TRBV6-7 is given ORF status, its function remaining uncertain. The V gene lost 2 bases and the J gene lost 2 bases, with 17 bases spanning the gap. The CDR3 runs to 17 residues. The CDR3 DNA reads TGTGCCAGCAGTTACCCACCACGCGTCTACCACACAGATACGCAGTATTTT. This translates into CASSYPPRVYHTDTQYF.

The J gene is TRBJ1-2, the V gene TRBV29-1, with a weak D call TRBD1 (5 bases). V lost 6 bases, J lost 1 base, and 15 bases lay in between. CDR3 length: 14 residues. Germline assignment: CDR1 SQVTM and CDR2 ANQGSEA. CDR3 in amino acids: CSVDSLGGNYGYTF. Here the CDR3 DNA reads TGCAGCGTCGATAGTCTCGGGGGTAACTATGGCTACACCTTC. Full variable domain (missing parts from reference TRBV29-1 and TRBJ1-2): SAVISQKPSRDICQRGTSLTIQCQVDSQVTMMFWYRQQPGQSLTLIATANQGSEATYESGFVIDKFPISRPNLTFSTLTVSNMSPEDSSIYLCSVDSLGGNYGYTFGSGTRLTVV.

The chain couples TRBV21-1 to TRBJ1-6; the table's TRBD1 call for D was not verified on the DNA. TRBV21-1 is annotated as a pseudogene. This CDR3 has 15 amino acids. The DNA for the CDR3 is TGTGCCAGCAGCAATGCGGCGGACAGCGGATCACCCCTCCACTTT. Translated: CASSNAADSGSPLHF.